This T cell receptor beta chain was sequenced for a study of breast tumors, draining lymph nodes, adjacent tissues. General study findings and limits: Data only fit, rather than demonstrated, lymph node origin of most tumor T cells. Compared with lymph nodes, tumors were less diverse; compared with nontumor tissue, more. Findings are consistent with lymph node origin and intratumoral expansion of most tumor T cells.

This clonotype came up many times. What it recognizes is unknown. TCRdb processed the multiplex PCR reads anew with MiXCR; each CDR3 protein has one entry. The sample shows around 130,000 distinct CDR3 sequences, 21% of them seen only once. Axillary draining lymph nodes of breast cancer patients supplied the node samples. Sequencing used axillary lymph node tissue. The clonotype comes from a female donor with breast cancer. Some clones in this sample may be carry-over from other donors' samples.

CDR3 bases: TGCAGTGCTAGGACTTGGCAGGGGGCAGATACGCAGTATTTT. It translates to CSARTWQGADTQYF. The V gene is TRBV20-1, the J gene TRBJ2-3, with 7 positions matching TRBD1. The CDR3 covers 14 residues. With V trimmed by 3 bases and J by 4 bases, 7 bases remained unmatched. In germline, CDR1 is DFQATT, CDR2 SNEGSKA (reference sequence).